This T cell receptor beta chain derives from a study of beta chain features in type 1 diabetes (dated by TCRdb to 2017 to 2018). Context from the whole study: No differences in mean age, gender distribution, total cell number or subset yield were found between patients and healthy donors. A total of roughly 110 million sorted cells were examined across all samples, and the number of cells per subset was strongly correlated with RNA yield. The study compared TCRB repertoires of sorted circulating CD4+ T cell subsets between recently diagnosed type 1 diabetes patients and matched healthy donors. Whereas all 30 or so donors provided naive and central memory subsets, regulatory and stem cell-like memory subsets were isolated from just 8 patients and roughly 8 healthy donors.

With respect to this clone: Its antigen has not been determined. The record has no base qualities; no much larger clone is one base away.

Here is what the overall study found, with its caveats: Only small numbers of individuals were included in the HLA sub-analyses, which left unresolved whether HLA type had any influence on TCRB rearrangement. Because cDNA was sequenced instead of genomic DNA, highly expressing activated cells could be over-represented, though the groups showed no difference in activation or CD3 levels. The naive, central memory and regulatory TCRB repertoires appeared to resemble one another more closely among patients than among healthy donors. In all four CD4+ subsets, TCRB CDR3 length was moderately but significantly shorter in type 1 diabetes patients. PCR might favor shorter templates, but patient and control samples were amplified and corrected together, so any skew would affect both groups equally. Patients with type 1 diabetes made fewer insertions and deleted more nucleotides at VDJ recombination sites, implying thymic rearrangement abnormalities.

The entire isolated RNA was reverse transcribed using the High Capacity cDNA Reverse Transcription Kit, and thus expressed TCRB transcripts were sequenced. Deep immunoSEQ sequencing was performed on naive, central memory and regulatory T cell samples, with an average of roughly 3.6 million total reads per sample. Sorted cells were lysed in RLT buffer, and RNA was extracted using DNase-treated RNeasy Micro or Mini kits according to cell number. To prevent cross-contamination, every cell subset was processed on its own, while patient and healthy donor samples were processed together. The immunoSEQ multiplex PCR was used to amplify TCRB sequences from cDNA, generating 87-bp fragments that spanned the CDR3 region. Sequencing of the amplicons was done on the Illumina HiSeq platform. Per the original workflow: PCR bias was computationally corrected using synthetic template baselines, reads within Hamming distance 2 were collapsed, and singletons that could not be merged were discarded. Reads were aligned against IMGT to assign V, D and J genes, CDR3 length and insertions or deletions at six rearrangement sites. Within each subset, clonotype counts were normalized to sorted cell number, after which true diversity and Gini coefficients were computed with the tcR R package. The overlap coefficient, calculated on TCRB nucleotide sequences, was used to measure repertoire sharing. The table was pulled from immuneACCESS by TCRdb, which kept in-frame rearrangements only. Such tables lose some clones; where checked, under half of the loss comes from unresolved V genes, and the rest has no known cause. The V and J calls and clone size come from that table; D and trimming were worked out from the DNA. The table for this sample lists more than 100,000 clones; approximately 16% of them were counted only once. The ten most abundant clones make up 2% to 2.5% of the sample.

Each donor gave one peripheral blood draw, approximately 120 mL on average, collected into heparinised tubes. A BD FACSAria II and a panel including CD45RO, CCR7, CD25, CD127, CD95 and CD27 were used to sort naive, central memory, regulatory and stem cell-like memory CD4+ T cells. A purity above 98% was achieved for all sorted populations. PBMCs were separated immediately by Lymphoprep density gradient centrifugation and were stained directly, without being cultured. To minimize batch effects, samples were stained and sorted in pairs, one healthy donor with one patient per experiment. The trim is 5 bases for V and 7 bases for J, with a gap of 15 bases between the germline ends. The CDR3 covers 13 residues, taking in both the cysteine and the phenylalanine. The only DNA kept is the CDR3, 39 bases in frame from the first base. According to the germline V gene (reference sequence), CDR1 reads PRHDT and CDR2 reads FYEKMQ.

The source is a man aged 30 to 45 with type 1 diabetes. The sample comprised central memory CD4+ T cells from blood. This chain is built from TRBV13 and TRBJ2-7, and the D gene may be TRBD2, 5 bases matching. The CDR3 region: CASSLERAREQYF. The DNA reads TGTGCCAGCAGCCTGGAGAGGGCCAGAGAGCAGTACTTC.